One sample yielded the 2 T cell receptor beta chains listed below, sequenced in a study of OX40 agonist ivuxolimab in advanced cancers. The protocol was immunoSEQ multiplex PCR, while the TCRdb copy is restricted to in-frame clones and leaves out a portion. The sample consists of tens of thousands of clones, about nine tenths of them appearing once. Specimen: CD4+ or CD8+ T cells sorted from blood, collected in a trial of the OX40 agonist ivuxolimab. These receptors were taken from an adult with an advanced solid tumor such as melanoma, head and neck, liver or kidney cancer.

The V and J genes are TRBV30 and TRBJ2-1; D is uncertain. Looked up from germline, CDR1 is GTSNPN and CDR2 is SVGIG (reference sequence). CDR3 length: 13 amino acids. With 4 bases removed from V and 0 bases from J, the gap between germline ends came to 7 bases. CDR3 sequence: CAWTQNSYNEQFF. The CDR3, as DNA: TGTGCCTGGACCCAGAACTCCTACAATGAGCAGTTCTTC.

Here the CDR3 DNA reads TGTGCCAGCAGTTTTTGGACTAGCGGGAAGGACGAGCAGTACTTC. It yields the protein CASSFWTSGKDEQYF. V gene TRBV6-6 combines with J gene TRBJ2-7; 12 bases align to TRBD2. This CDR3 is built from 15 residues. The J segment lost 5 bases and the V segment lost 4 bases, leaving 6 bases of the junction unmatched. The V gene's germline CDR1 is MNHNY and CDR2 SVGAGI (reference sequence).